This paragraph covers one T cell receptor beta chain sequence. The CDR3 has 14 amino acids. The V end was cut by 4 bases, the J end by 3 bases, with 9 bases between. Germline V gene sequence: CDR1 SGHTA, CDR2 FQGNSA. Data came from immunoSEQ multiplex PCR; TCRdb stores just in-frame clones and leaves some out. The sample records about 170,000 clones, roughly 85% being singletons. The record originates from a study of blood T cell repertoires in COVID-19. In the study overall: Some COVID-19 samples were acute and others convalescent; all came from the United States, Italy and Spain.

Categorization into cohorts depended on clinical history that participants reported. Two negative PCRs, clearance, or symptom resolution were required of recovered Cohort 3 donors. The sequence was obtained from a woman aged 50 to 65 who had recovered from COVID-19. The chain is built from TRBV7-2 and TRBJ2-2; a weak D match, TRBD1 (6 bases). The sequencing input was PBMCs or T cells enriched from blood (not recorded which). CDR3 residues: CASSYWGHTGELFF. The CDR3 coding sequence is TGTGCCAGCAGCTATTGGGGGCACACCGGGGAGCTGTTTTTT. The full variable domain, completed using reference TRBV7-2 and TRBJ2-2, is GAGVSQSPSNKVTEKGKDVELRCDPISGHTALYWYRQSLGQGLEFLIYFQGNSAPDKSGLPSDRFSAERTGGSVSTLTIQRTQQEDSAVYLCASSYWGHTGELFFGEGSRLTVL.